This T cell receptor (beta chain) was obtained from a study of control samples from healthy donors and cancer patients. V was pared by 8 bases and J by 5 bases, with 10 bases of the junction left unmatched. The CDR3 contains 15 residues. Germline CDR1 is GTSNPN and CDR2 is SVGIG (reference sequence). Sequenced by immunoSEQ multiplex PCR; TCRdb stores in-frame clones only, minus some. The profile covers around 76,000 clones, with roughly 92% appearing a single time and around 6.5% taken by the ten largest. Material: blood. J is TRBJ2-6 and V is TRBV30, with 9 bases lining up with TRBD1. This clonotype was obtained from a woman aged 40 to 50 in good health. As DNA, the CDR3 is TGTGCCCGACAACAGGACAGGGGCTGGGCCAACGTCCTGACTTTC. It translates to CARQQDRGWANVLTF.